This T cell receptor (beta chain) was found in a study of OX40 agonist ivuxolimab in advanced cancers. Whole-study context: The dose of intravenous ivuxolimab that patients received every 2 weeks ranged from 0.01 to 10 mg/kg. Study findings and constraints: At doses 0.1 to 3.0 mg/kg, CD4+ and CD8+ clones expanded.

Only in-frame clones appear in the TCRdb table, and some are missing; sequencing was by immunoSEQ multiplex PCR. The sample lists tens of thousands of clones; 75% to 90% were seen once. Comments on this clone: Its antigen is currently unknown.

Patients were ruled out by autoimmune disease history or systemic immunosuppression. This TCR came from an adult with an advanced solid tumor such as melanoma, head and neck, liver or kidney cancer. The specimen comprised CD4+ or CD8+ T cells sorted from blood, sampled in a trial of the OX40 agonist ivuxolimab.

The CDR3 sequence: CAISEETYEQYF. CDR3 DNA: TGTGCCATCAGTGAGGAAACTTACGAGCAGTACTTC. This rearrangement joins TRBV10-3 to TRBJ2-7; D is ambiguous. The CDR3 is made up of 12 amino acids. Germline-derived CDR1 and CDR2 are ENHRY and SYGVKD. The V gene lost 2 bases and the J gene lost 4 bases, with 6 bases spanning the gap.